This passage covers 18 T cell receptor beta chains from one sample sequenced in a study of OX40 agonist ivuxolimab in advanced cancers. The repertoire was sequenced with immunoSEQ multiplex PCR; TCRdb's copy has only in-frame clones and lacks some. In the table there are more than 65,000 clones, approximately 91% of which are singletons. The sample here was CD4+ or CD8+ T cells sorted from blood, taken in a trial of the OX40 agonist ivuxolimab. All receptors come from an adult with an advanced solid tumor such as melanoma, head and neck, liver or kidney cancer.

This chain links TRBV5-4 with TRBJ1-2; unclear D gene. With 0 bases removed from V and 0 bases from J, the gap between germline ends came to 9 bases. Germline-derived CDR1 and CDR2 are SGHNT and YYREEE (reference sequence). The CDR3 covers 15 residues. For the CDR3, the DNA is TGTGCCAGCAGCTTGGGTAGGACCACTAACTATGGCTACACCTTC. It translates to CASSLGRTTNYGYTF.

This chain joins TRBV11-3 and TRBJ1-1; the match to TRBD1 covers 8 bases. The CDR3 extends over 13 amino acids. CDR1 and CDR2 (germline): SGHNT, YENEEA. The J segment lost 7 bases and the V segment lost 5 bases, leaving 6 bases of the junction unmatched. The CDR3 is CASSPGQGFEAFF. CDR3 coding DNA: TGTGCCAGCAGCCCCGGACAGGGTTTTGAAGCTTTCTTT.

The rearrangement joins TRBV28 to TRBJ2-7; TRBD2 might be the D (6 bases). With 4 bases removed from V and 1 base from J, the gap between germline ends came to 20 bases. The V gene's germline CDR1 is MDHEN and CDR2 SYDVKM. This CDR3 is 17 amino acids long. The CDR3 loop is CASSSSGLPGWSYEQYF. In DNA form, the CDR3 reads TGTGCCAGCAGTTCCTCGGGACTCCCGGGGTGGTCCTACGAGCAGTACTTC.

The rearrangement links TRBV5-1 to TRBJ1-4; TRBD1 might be the D (5 bases). V lost 3 bases to trimming and J lost 3 bases, with 12 bases between them. The CDR3 has 15 amino acids. Germline V lookup: CDR1 SGHRS, CDR2 YFSETQ. Written as DNA, the CDR3 is TGCGCCAGCAGCTCACCAGGGAGCGCTAATGAAAAACTGTTTTTT. Its protein is CASSSPGSANEKLFF.

This sequence joins TRBV27 and TRBJ2-3, with D maybe TRBD1 (5 bases). V shed 10 bases and J shed 5 bases, with 10 bases lying between them. Germline lookup yields CDR1 MNHEY and CDR2 SMNVEV (reference sequence). This CDR3 has 11 amino acids. DNA of the CDR3: TGTGCCACCCGCAGGGTAGATACGCAGTATTTT. It encodes CATRRVDTQYF.

This rearrangement joins TRBV6-5 to TRBJ2-7; D ambiguous. The germline V gene has CDR1 MNHEY and CDR2 SVGAGI. CDR3 size: 12 residues. The V and J ends lost 2 bases and 4 bases respectively, with 6 bases between them. The CDR3, as DNA: TGTGCCAGCAGTTACATTGGGTACGAGCAGTACTTC. Residues: CASSYIGYEQYF.

J is TRBJ2-7 and V is TRBV10-3, with 13 nucleotides matching TRBD2. This CDR3 spans 14 amino acids. V lost 10 bases to trimming and J lost 4 bases; unmatched junction nucleotides: 7. The germline V gene has CDR1 ENHRY and CDR2 SYGVKD. CDR3 nucleotide sequence: TGTGCCACCGGGACTAGCGGGATTATGTACGAGCAGTACTTC. This encodes CATGTSGIMYEQYF.

Concerning this clone itself: In the same sample, other DNA sequences code for this CDR3. The genes are TRBV5-1 and TRBJ1-1; D is unclear. There are 14 residues in the CDR3. The V end was cut by 0 bases, the J end by 1 base, with 7 bases between. Germline assignment: CDR1 SGHRS and CDR2 YFSETQ. For the CDR3, the DNA is TGCGCCAGCAGCTTGGCAGGAGCGAACACTGAAGCTTTCTTT. Translation: CASSLAGANTEAFF.

This clone showed up just once. The V and J genes are TRBV2 and TRBJ1-2; D is unclear. V was shortened by 2 bases and J by 2 bases, with 6 bases between the two germline ends. Per germline, CDR1 SNHLY and CDR2 FYNNEI. The CDR3 contains 13 residues. The CDR3, as DNA: TGTGCCAGCAGTGAACAGGTCAACTATGGCTACACCTTC. Amino acids: CASSEQVNYGYTF. Full variable domain (rest looked up from reference TRBV2 and TRBJ1-2): EPEVTQTPSHQVTQMGQEVILRCVPISNHLYFYWYRQILGQKVEFLVSFYNNEISEKSEIFDDQFSVERPDGSNFTLKIRSTKLEDSAMYFCASSEQVNYGYTFGSGTRLTVV.

The gene calls are TRBV2 and TRBJ1-5; D is uncertain. The CDR3 consists of 12 residues. Trimming left V 4 bases short and J 5 bases short, with 6 bases between. Germline loops: CDR1 SNHLY, CDR2 FYNNEI. The CDR3 coding sequence is TGTGCCAGCAGTGCGTCGGATCAGCCCCAGCATTTT. This translates into CASSASDQPQHF.

V gene TRBV7-2 combines with J gene TRBJ2-7, with 7 bases aligning to TRBD2. This CDR3 has 14 residues. V lost 2 bases to trimming and J lost 3 bases; unmatched junction nucleotides: 4. Per the germline V gene, CDR1 is SGHTA and CDR2 is FQGNSA. DNA for the CDR3: TGTGCCAGCAGCTTACTAGCGGAGAACTACGAGCAGTACTTC. Its translation is CASSLLAENYEQYF.

This chain connects TRBV11-2 to TRBJ1-5; D possibly corresponds to TRBD1 (5 bases). Germline CDR1 SGHAT, CDR2 FQNNGV. The CDR3 spans 14 residues. The V and J ends lost 5 bases and 3 bases respectively, with 11 bases between them. The CDR3 is CASSPGTPNQPQHF. CDR3 DNA sequence: TGTGCCAGCAGCCCCGGGACCCCCAATCAGCCCCAGCATTTT. The full variable domain, completed using reference TRBV11-2 and TRBJ1-5, is EAGVAQSPRYKIIEKRQSVAFWCNPISGHATLYWYQQILGQGPKLLIQFQNNGVVDDSQLPKDRFSAERLKGVDSTLKIQPAKLEDSAVYLCASSPGTPNQPQHFGDGTRLSIL.

The chain uses TRBV18 and TRBJ2-3; 9 bases match TRBD2. The CDR3 extends over 15 amino acids. Germline V gene sequence: CDR1 KGHSH, CDR2 LQKENI. With 3 bases clipped from V and 5 bases from J, the junction kept 6 bases outside the gene matches. CDR3 DNA sequence: TGTGCCAGCTCACCTATAGCGGGAGTAGGAGATACGCAGTATTTT. Its protein is CASSPIAGVGDTQYF.

This chain links TRBV18 with TRBJ1-1, with D possibly TRBD1 on 5 matching bases. The CDR3 has 16 amino acids. V lost 6 bases and J 2 bases, leaving 19 bases between the germline ends. The germline V gene encodes CDR1 KGHSH and CDR2 LQKENI. DNA for the CDR3: TGTGCCAGCTCCCCGAACCAGGGAGGGGTCAACACTGAAGCTTTCTTT. It is translated as CASSPNQGGVNTEAFF. The whole variable domain, filled in from reference TRBV18 and TRBJ1-1, reads NAGVMQNPRHLVRRRGQEARLRCSPMKGHSHVYWYRQLPEEGLKFMVYLQKENIIDESGMPKERFSAEFPKEGPSILRIQQVVRGDSAAYFCASSPNQGGVNTEAFFGQGTRLTVV.

In this sample, this clone turned up once. J is TRBJ2-7 and V is TRBV7-8; 7 positions agree with TRBD2. The germline V gene has CDR1 SGHVS and CDR2 FQNEAQ. Trimming took 2 bases from V and 3 from J; bases not matched to a gene: 7. The CDR3 extends over 15 amino acids. The CDR3 reads CASSLNPGGNYEQYF. In nucleotides, the CDR3 is TGTGCCAGCAGCTTAAACCCGGGGGGTAACTACGAGCAGTACTTC.

The chain couples TRBV19 to TRBJ1-2; D perhaps matches TRBD1 (6 bases). The CDR3 length is 16 residues. Germline V lookup: CDR1 LNHDA, CDR2 SQIVND (reference sequence). V was shortened by 4 bases and J by 6 bases, with 21 bases between the two germline ends. Written as DNA, the CDR3 is TGTGCCAGTAGTACCCCCCCGGGACCCGGGGGCCATGGCTACACCTTC. Its protein product is CASSTPPGPGGHGYTF.

The chain recombines TRBV27 with TRBJ2-7; TRBD1 matches at 10 bases. The CDR3 is 16 residues long. Unmatched junction bases numbered 11, after V lost 5 bases and J lost 4 bases. Germline V lookup: CDR1 MNHEY, CDR2 SMNVEV (reference sequence). The chain's CDR3 is CASSLHLTGGSYEQYF. CDR3 DNA: TGTGCCAGCAGTCTCCACCTGACAGGGGGCTCGTACGAGCAGTACTTC.

The V and J genes are TRBV7-2 and TRBJ2-6; 8 bases are a match to TRBD1. V shed 6 bases, J shed 0 bases, and the junction held 4 bases outside the gene matches. This CDR3 is built from 16 residues. Per the germline V gene, CDR1 is SGHTA and CDR2 is FQGNSA. This CDR3 reads CASSRTGNSGANVLTF. In DNA, the CDR3 is TGTGCCAGCAGTCGGACAGGGAACTCTGGGGCCAACGTCCTGACTTTC.